These 26 T cell receptor beta chains were sequenced from one sample in a study of T cell responses to AZD1222 COVID-19 vaccine. The table came from immunoSEQ multiplex PCR; TCRdb's copy has only in-frame clones and leaves some out. The table lists 150,000 to 200,000 clones, roughly 90% of them singletons. Sequenced material: peripheral blood, taken on day 0 of AZD1222 vaccination. Source of these receptors: an adult in good health.

DNA of the CDR3: TGTGCCAGCAGTGGGGCATGGGACAATGAGCAGTTCTTC. As protein: CASSGAWDNEQFF. The genes are TRBV2 and TRBJ2-1; D gene uncertain. This CDR3 spans 13 amino acids. Trimming shortened V by 4 bases and J by 5 bases, and 9 bases separated the two germline ends. Germline values: CDR1 SNHLY, CDR2 FYNNEI.

The CDR3 is CASSGLSSYNEQFF. The CDR3, as DNA: TGTGCCAGCAGTGGTCTGAGCTCCTACAATGAGCAGTTCTTC. The gene calls are TRBV28 and TRBJ2-1; D ambiguous. Trimming removed 5 bases at V and 0 bases at J, with 8 bases between. Per the germline V gene, CDR1 is MDHEN and CDR2 is SYDVKM. This CDR3 is 14 amino acids long.

The chain couples TRBV19 to TRBJ1-6, with D uncertain. V lost 8 bases to trimming and J lost 6 bases, with 11 bases between them. CDR1 and CDR2 (germline): LNHDA, SQIVND (reference sequence). The length of the CDR3 is 13 residues. The CDR3 region has the DNA TGTGCCAGTGCGGGCGCCATTAATTCACCCCTCCACTTT. This codes for CASAGAINSPLHF.

The table lists this clone with a few counts. The chain has TRBV30 and TRBJ2-2; the D call may be TRBD1 or TRBD2 (5 bases each). Germline CDR1 GTSNPN, CDR2 SVGIG (reference sequence). The CDR3 length is 13 residues. The V end was cut by 2 bases, the J end by 4 bases, with 8 bases between. CDR3 sequence: CAWSSGSTGELFF. Here the CDR3 DNA reads TGTGCCTGGAGTTCAGGGAGCACCGGGGAGCTGTTTTTT.

The chain is built from TRBV27 and TRBJ2-7; TRBD1 aligns across 9 bases. The V and J ends lost 6 bases and 7 bases, in that order; junction bases with no gene match: 13. This CDR3 contains 15 residues. Per the germline V gene, CDR1 is MNHEY and CDR2 is SMNVEV (reference sequence). In nucleotides, the CDR3 is TGTGCCAGCAGCCTAATCACAGGGGGCGCCGGGGAGCAGTACTTC. Its protein product is CASSLITGGAGEQYF.

A note on this clone: Other DNA sequences in the sample encode the same CDR3. The chain employs TRBV20-1 and TRBJ1-1; D gene uncertain. CDR1 DFQATT and CDR2 SNEGSKA come from the germline V gene (reference sequence). Deletions cut 5 bases from V and 5 bases from J, with 9 bases between. The CDR3 loop spans 11 amino acids. The CDR3 DNA reads as TGCAGTGCTCCTTTAAATACTGAAGCTTTCTTT. It is translated as CSAPLNTEAFF.

The chain has TRBV28 and TRBJ1-5; 8 bases line up with TRBD1. Unmatched junction bases numbered 8, after V lost 6 bases and J lost 7 bases. From germline, CDR1 is MDHEN and CDR2 SYDVKM. The CDR3 consists of 14 residues. The CDR3 bases are TGTGCCAGCAGCCAAACAGGGGGGCAGCAGCCCCAGCATTTT. Amino acids: CASSQTGGQQPQHF.

The genes are TRBV27 and TRBJ1-2; D not certain. V gave up 3 bases and J gave up 1 base, with 12 bases separating them. The CDR3 runs to 15 residues. Germline assignment: CDR1 MNHEY and CDR2 SMNVEV (reference sequence). The CDR3 reads CASSFWKEINYGYTF. The CDR3 bases are TGTGCCAGCAGTTTTTGGAAGGAGATTAACTATGGCTACACCTTC.

The V and J genes are TRBV2 and TRBJ1-1; possibly TRBD1 for D (5 bases). From germline, CDR1 is SNHLY and CDR2 FYNNEI. The CDR3 runs to 13 residues. Trimming took 1 base from V and 4 from J, leaving 7 bases between them. The CDR3 sequence is CASSEGGFTEAFF. The CDR3 nucleotides read TGTGCCAGCAGTGAAGGGGGGTTCACTGAAGCTTTCTTT. Complete variable domain (other parts from reference TRBV2 and TRBJ1-1): EPEVTQTPSHQVTQMGQEVILRCVPISNHLYFYWYRQILGQKVEFLVSFYNNEISEKSEIFDDQFSVERPDGSNFTLKIRSTKLEDSAMYFCASSEGGFTEAFFGQGTRLTVV.

V gene TRBV7-2 combines with J gene TRBJ2-2; 8 nucleotides agree with TRBD1. The V gene end was trimmed by 3 bases and the J gene end by 10 bases; junction bases not matched to a gene: 1. The CDR3 is 12 amino acids. Looked up from germline, CDR1 is SGHTA and CDR2 is FQGNSA. The chain's CDR3 is CASSLDREELFF. The CDR3 DNA follows: TGTGCCAGCAGCTTGGACAGGGAGGAGCTGTTTTTT.

This sequence joins TRBV5-4 and TRBJ2-5; D is possibly TRBD1 or TRBD2 (5 bases each). CDR1 and CDR2 (germline): SGHNT, YYREEE (reference sequence). There are 13 residues in the CDR3. V dropped 0 bases and J dropped 4 bases, with 7 bases sitting between them. CDR3 in amino acids: CASSLGGAETQYF. The CDR3 DNA follows: TGTGCCAGCAGCTTGGGAGGGGCAGAGACCCAGTACTTC.

The genes are TRBV9 and TRBJ2-7; TRBD2 agrees at 9 bases. Germline values: CDR1 SGDLS, CDR2 YYNGEE. The J segment lost 5 bases and the V segment lost 3 bases, leaving 9 bases of the junction unmatched. The CDR3 has 15 amino acids. The CDR3 DNA reads TGTGCCAGCAGCGCCTTAGCGGGGGCCCGCGACGAGCAGTACTTC. Its protein is CASSALAGARDEQYF.

This chain uses TRBV2 with TRBJ2-7; unclear D gene. The V gene lost 7 bases and the J gene lost 2 bases, with 15 bases spanning the gap. The CDR3 loop spans 14 amino acids. Germline loops: CDR1 SNHLY, CDR2 FYNNEI. Written as DNA, the CDR3 is TGTGCCAGCAACCCAAGCCCGCAGGCCTACGAGCAGTACTTC. This gives the protein CASNPSPQAYEQYF.

This chain uses TRBV4-3 with TRBJ1-5; TRBD1 might be the D (5 bases). The CDR3 consists of 18 residues. CDR1 is LGHNA and CDR2 is YSLEER in the germline V gene. The V end was cut by 0 bases, the J end by 2 bases, with 17 bases between. The CDR3 region has the DNA TGCGCCAGCAGCCAAGAAAGTAATCCAGGGCGGGGCAATCAGCCCCAGCATTTT. Amino acids: CASSQESNPGRGNQPQHF.

The chain combines TRBV10-3 with TRBJ2-1; TRBD2 matches at 8 bases. The CDR3 consists of 16 residues. The V gene's germline CDR1 is ENHRY and CDR2 SYGVKD. The ends lost 0 bases at V and 1 base at J; junction bases unmatched: 2. For the CDR3, the DNA is TGTGCCATCAGTGAGTCAATAGCGGGATCCTACAATGAGCAGTTCTTC. Translating it yields CAISESIAGSYNEQFF.

The chain has TRBV6-6 and TRBJ1-6; no firm D call. The ends were cut back, 5 bases at V and 10 bases at J, with 9 bases in the middle. This CDR3 has 12 residues. CDR1 and CDR2 from the germline V gene are MNHNY and SVGAGI (reference sequence). This CDR3 is CASSTLGSPLHF. CDR3 bases: TGTGCCAGCAGTACCCTAGGGTCACCCCTCCACTTT.

V is TRBV19 and J is TRBJ1-5; maybe TRBD1 (5 bases). The V gene lost 6 bases and the J gene lost 7 bases, with 19 bases spanning the gap. Germline CDR1 and CDR2: LNHDA and SQIVND (reference sequence). This CDR3 comprises 15 residues. The CDR3 sequence: CASSKAGQGWQPQHF. The CDR3 DNA is TGTGCCAGTAGCAAGGCGGGGCAGGGATGGCAGCCCCAGCATTTT.

The chain carries TRBV4-2 and TRBJ1-4; perhaps TRBD1 as D (6 bases). CDR3 length: 12 amino acids. Per the germline V gene, CDR1 is LGHNA and CDR2 is YNFKEQ. V was pared by 3 bases and J by 14 bases, with 13 bases between. The DNA for the CDR3 is TGTGCCAGCAGCCAGGTTGACAGGTTGCTGTTTTTT. The encoded protein is CASSQVDRLLFF.

The chain recombines TRBV3-1 (or the pseudogene TRBV3-2) with TRBJ2-3; the match to TRBD1 covers 8 bases. The V segment lost 4 bases and the J segment 2 bases; nucleotides outside the gene matches: 5. The CDR3 has 15 amino acids. In germline, CDR1 is LGHDT, CDR2 YNNKEL (reference sequence). This CDR3 is CASSLQGADTDTQYF. The CDR3 bases are TGTGCCAGCAGCCTGCAGGGGGCTGACACAGATACGCAGTATTTT.

The CDR3 sequence is CASSPDSGAGFWEQYF. The CDR3 region has the DNA TGTGCCAGCAGCCCAGATAGCGGCGCGGGATTCTGGGAGCAGTACTTC. V usage is TRBV7-2 and J usage is TRBJ2-7; TRBD2 is a possible D gene (6 bases). The CDR3 contains 16 residues. The germline CDR1 and CDR2 sequences are SGHTA and FQGNSA. Trimming stripped 5 bases from V and 7 bases from J, with 24 bases between. Filled out from reference TRBV7-2 and TRBJ2-7, the complete variable domain reads GAGVSQSPSNKVTEKGKDVELRCDPISGHTALYWYRQSLGQGLEFLIYFQGNSAPDKSGLPSDRFSAERTGGSVSTLTIQRTQQEDSAVYLCASSPDSGAGFWEQYFGPGTRLTVT.

The chain uses TRBV5-1 and TRBJ2-5, with D possibly being TRBD1 (6 bases). Trimming cost V 5 bases and J 2 bases, with 13 bases left between them. The CDR3 has 14 amino acids. In germline, CDR1 is SGHRS, CDR2 YFSETQ. The CDR3 DNA sequence: TGCGCCAGCAGTATGACAGGACTTCAAGAGACCCAGTACTTC. This sequence encodes CASSMTGLQETQYF. Based on the CDR3 plus reference TRBV5-1 and TRBJ2-5, the full variable domain is KAGVTQTPRYLIKTRGQQVTLSCSPISGHRSVSWYQQTPGQGLQFLFEYFSETQRNKGNFPGRFSGRQFSNSRSEMNVSTLELGDSALYLCASSMTGLQETQYFGPGTRLLVL.

This chain uses TRBV5-1 with TRBJ1-1, with 10 bases identical to TRBD1. The V segment lost 2 bases and the J segment 7 bases; nucleotides outside the gene matches: 11. Germline-derived CDR1 and CDR2 are SGHRS and YFSETQ. There are 16 residues in the CDR3. CDR3 bases: TGCGCCAGCAGCTTCAATTGGGACAGGGGCAACGTTGAAGCTTTCTTT. Translating it yields CASSFNWDRGNVEAFF.

The chain links TRBV27 to TRBJ1-1, with a weak D call TRBD1 (6 bases). CDR3 length: 11 residues. V lost 5 bases and J 9 bases, leaving 10 bases between the germline ends. The V gene's germline CDR1 is MNHEY and CDR2 SMNVEV (reference sequence). The CDR3 coding sequence is TGTGCCAGCAGTCAGGGGCCTCAAGCTTTCTTT. Translated, it gives CASSQGPQAFF.

The V gene is TRBV27, the J gene TRBJ1-2, with TRBD1 matching over 8 bases. Trimming removed 4 bases from V and 2 bases from J; junction bases left unmatched: 3. Germline-derived CDR1 and CDR2 are MNHEY and SMNVEV (reference sequence). This CDR3 has 14 amino acids. Here the CDR3 DNA reads TGTGCCAGCAGTTCCAGACAGGGGAACTATGGCTACACCTTC. It translates to CASSSRQGNYGYTF.

The chain has TRBV11-1 and TRBJ2-7, with 8 bases that match TRBD1. Looked up from germline, CDR1 is SGHAT and CDR2 is FQDESV (reference sequence). J was trimmed by 2 bases and V by 5 bases; bases with no gene match: 8. The CDR3 loop spans 15 amino acids. In DNA form, the CDR3 reads TGTGCCAGCAGCCAGACAGGGGAGAAGACCTACGAGCAGTACTTC. Translated: CASSQTGEKTYEQYF.

The chain recombines TRBV6-1 with TRBJ1-1; perhaps TRBD1 as D (5 bases). Trimming shortened V by 3 bases and J by 4 bases, and 12 bases separated the two germline ends. CDR1 and CDR2 from the germline V gene are MNHNS and SASEGT. The CDR3 extends over 14 amino acids. The CDR3 nucleotides are TGTGCCAGCAGTGATGGGGGGTTATTCACTGAAGCTTTCTTT. This gives the protein CASSDGGLFTEAFF.